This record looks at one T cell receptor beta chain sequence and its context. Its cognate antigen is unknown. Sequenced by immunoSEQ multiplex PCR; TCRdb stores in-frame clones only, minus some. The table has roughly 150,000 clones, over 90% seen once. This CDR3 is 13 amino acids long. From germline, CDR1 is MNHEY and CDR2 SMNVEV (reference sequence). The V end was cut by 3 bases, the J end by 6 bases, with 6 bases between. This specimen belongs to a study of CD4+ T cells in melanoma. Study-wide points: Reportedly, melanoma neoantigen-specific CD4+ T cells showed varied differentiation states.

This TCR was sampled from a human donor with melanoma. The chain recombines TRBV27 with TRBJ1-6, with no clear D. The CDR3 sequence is CASSFGFNSPLHF. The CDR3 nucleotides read TGTGCCAGCAGTTTCGGATTTAATTCACCCCTCCACTTT.